These 20 T cell receptor beta chains came from one sample sequenced in a study of tumor-infiltrating lymphocytes in primary liver carcinoma. Starting from around 510 ng of total RNA, TCR beta cDNA was produced with a primer in the constant region. Three nested multiplex PCR rounds, a slightly modified ARM-PCR method, built the TCR beta libraries. A C-beta reverse primer and TRBV1-TRBV30 forward primers served in each of the first two PCR rounds, at ten to eleven cycles apiece. TCRdb reprocessed the multiplex PCR reads with MiXCR, giving one entry per CDR3 protein. The table shows approximately 110,000 distinct CDR3 sequences, with 64% occurring only once. For each extraction, RNA and DNA were obtained together from about 20-30 mg of unsorted bulk tissue. The sample taken for sequencing was liver tumor tissue from sampling region 3. The subset denotes: tumor region T3, left-lateral pole. These receptors were obtained from a woman in her sixties with primary liver carcinoma and hepatitis B virus infection.

This chain links TRBV11-2 with TRBJ1-1; D gene unclear. From germline, CDR1 is SGHAT and CDR2 FQNNGV. The CDR3 length is 13 residues. The CDR3 here is CTCRPTLEAEAFF. The CDR3 DNA reads TGTACCTGCAGACCAACCCTCGAGGCAGAAGCTTTCTTT.

Concerning this clonotype itself: The junction departs from germline at one end; a sequencing error may be responsible. The gene calls are TRBV11-1 and TRBJ2-7; the D is unclear. Germline lookup yields CDR1 SGHAT and CDR2 FQDESV (reference sequence). The CDR3 runs 15 residues. The chain's CDR3 is CASSADLVSGYEHYF. In DNA, the CDR3 is TGTGCCAGCAGCGCGGACCTGGTCTCGGGCTACGAGCATTACTTC. The complete variable domain, with remaining parts taken from reference TRBV11-1 and TRBJ2-7, reads EAEVAQSPRYKITEKSQAVAFWCDPISGHATLYWYRQILGQGPELLVQFQDESVVDDSQLPKDRFSAERLKGVDSTLKIQPAELGDSAMYLCASSADLVSGYEHYFGPGTRLTVT.

Remarks on this clonotype: A much larger clonotype is one base distant, so this may be a read error. The V gene is TRBV29-1, the J gene TRBJ2-7, with TRBD2 matching 9 bases. The V segment lost 5 bases and the J segment 0 bases; nucleotides outside the gene matches: 8. Germline lookup yields CDR1 SQVTM and CDR2 ANQGSEA. This CDR3 is built from 15 residues. The CDR3 DNA reads TGCAGCGTTTCTTCCCCACTAGCGGGCTCCTACGAGCAGTACTTC. It encodes CSVSSPLAGSYEQYF.

V gene TRBV28 combines with J gene TRBJ1-5, with D unclear. Germline assignment: CDR1 MDHEN and CDR2 SYDVKM. The V end was cut by 9 bases, the J end by 2 bases, with 14 bases between. This CDR3 has 14 amino acids. CDR3 DNA sequence: TGTGCCAGTCAAAAAGGGTGCGGCAATCAGCCCCAGCATTTT. Its protein is CASQKGCGNQPQHF.

This chain links TRBV11-3 with TRBJ2-3; 8 bases are shared with TRBD2. From germline, CDR1 is SGHNT and CDR2 YENEEA. J gave up 9 bases and V 4 bases, and 9 bases lay outside the gene matches. The CDR3 totals 14 residues. CDR3 nucleotide sequence: TGTGCCAGCAGCTATCGGACTAGCACATACACGCAGTATTTT. It codes for CASSYRTSTYTQYF.

Comments on this clonotype: A much larger clone differs from this one at a single base, so this may be a read error. V gene TRBV12-3 or TRBV12-4 combines with J gene TRBJ2-1; a weak D match, TRBD2 (5 bases). The CDR3 has 14 residues. Trimming stripped 2 bases from V and 5 bases from J, with 10 bases between. CDR3 sequence reads: CASSLRRVHNEQFF. CDR3 nucleotide sequence: TGTGCCAGCAGTTTAAGGCGGGTCCACAATGAGCAGTTCTTC.

The CDR3, as DNA: TGTGTCAGTAGCTTAGATCGAGGGGATACGCAGTATTTT. Its protein is CVSSLDRGDTQYF. The chain uses TRBV11-2 and TRBJ2-3; a possible D gene is TRBD2 (5 bases). CDR1 and CDR2 (germline): SGHAT, FQNNGV. The CDR3 length is 13 residues.

A word on this clonotype: One junction end disagrees with the germline gene, perhaps due to a read error. The rearrangement uses TRBV11-3 and TRBJ2-3, with D maybe TRBD1 (6 bases). The length of the CDR3 is 17 residues. Germline CDR1 reads SGHNT; CDR2 reads YENEEA. The CDR3 region is CAISLSFRPLRTDTKYF. CDR3 nucleotides: TGTGCCATCAGCTTATCGTTTCGGCCGCTGCGGACAGATACGAAGTATTTT.

As regards this clonotype: The CDR3 does not close with the conserved phenylalanine or tryptophan, likely indicating a read error. This chain joins TRBV11-3 and TRBJ2-3; 7 bases map to TRBD2. The CDR3 totals 15 residues. V was pared by 6 bases and J by 6 bases, with 12 bases of the junction left unmatched. Germline V CDR1 and CDR2: SGHNT, YENEEA. CDR3 in amino acids: CASSYKRENWDTQYS. In DNA, the CDR3 is TGTGCCAGCAGTTACAAGCGGGAAAATTGGGATACGCAGTATTCT.

On this clonotype: A read error is likely, as this CDR3 ends without the conserved phenylalanine or tryptophan. The chain combines TRBV4-1 with TRBJ2-5; D not certain. The CDR3 covers 12 residues. CDR1 is MGHRA and CDR2 is YSYEKL in the germline V gene. The CDR3 spells CASNQPQETQYL. The CDR3 nucleotides are TGCGCCAGCAACCAACCGCAAGAGACCCAGTACTTA.

V is TRBV11-3 and J is TRBJ2-7; D is unresolved. This CDR3 contains 16 residues. The germline V gene encodes CDR1 SGHNT and CDR2 YENEEA. V was clipped by 0 bases and J by 10 bases, with 22 bases between them. CDR3 loop: CASSLEKGPGPYNQYF. The CDR3 nucleotides read TGTGCCAGCAGCTTAGAAAAAGGGCCCGGGCCCTACAACCAGTACTTC.

Note on this clonotype: A read error is possible here, since a much larger clone lies one base away. V and J are TRBV24-1 and TRBJ1-3; D ambiguous. CDR1 is KGHDR, CDR2 SFDVKD, per germline. There are 13 residues in the CDR3. The CDR3 coding sequence is TGTGCCACCATCGAGACCTCTAGAAACACCATATATTTT. Translating it yields CATIETSRNTIYF.

This chain connects TRBV11-3 to TRBJ1-6, with TRBD1 as a possible D gene (6 bases). The germline V gene encodes CDR1 SGHNT and CDR2 YENEEA. CDR3 length: 14 residues. DNA for the CDR3: TGTGTTAGCAGCCCCGGGACACTCTATTCACCCCTCCACTTT. This gives the protein CVSSPGTLYSPLHF.

The chain carries TRBV10-3 and TRBJ1-5; D unresolved. The CDR3 has 14 residues. Per germline, CDR1 ENHRY and CDR2 SYGVKD. The CDR3 sequence is CTTGPGGGNQPQHF. The CDR3 region has the DNA TGTACCACCGGCCCAGGTGGCGGCAATCAGCCCCAGCATTTT.

CDR3 in amino acids: CASTRSGVNTGELFF. CDR3 coding DNA: TGTGCCAGTACCCGATCGGGGGTGAACACCGGGGAGCTGTTTTTT. This sequence joins TRBV19 and TRBJ2-2; D is perhaps TRBD2 (6 bases). V lost 7 bases and J lost 1, with 13 bases in between. The germline CDR1 and CDR2 sequences are LNHDA and SQIVND (reference sequence). This CDR3 region has 15 residues.

As to this clonotype: A much bigger clone sits one base away, suggesting this may be a read error. The chain joins TRBV13 to TRBJ2-3; D uncertain. The CDR3 spans 15 residues. V shed 5 bases and J shed 2 bases, with 14 bases lying between them. The germline V gene has CDR1 PRHDT and CDR2 FYEKMQ (reference sequence). CDR3 DNA: TGTGCCAGCAGCCCCGGGCCTAGGATCACAGATACGCAGTATTTT. Protein: CASSPGPRITDTQYF.

In the case of this clonotype: Relative to the germline gene, one junction end is altered; a read error may explain this. The V call is TRBV11-2, the J call TRBJ2-6, with a possible D match to TRBD1 (5 bases). CDR3 size: 18 residues. CDR1 SGHAT and CDR2 FQNNGV come from the germline V gene. CDR3 coding DNA: TGTGCCAGTAGCTTACCTCAGGGTAGTTGGTCTGGGGCCAACGTCCTGACTTTC. This translates into CASSLPQGSWSGANVLTF.

Comment on this clonotype: A much larger clone sits a single nucleotide away, making a read error possible. The rearrangement joins TRBV28 to TRBJ1-5, with a tentative D call TRBD1 (5 bases). The CDR3 has 15 amino acids. Looked up from germline, CDR1 is MDHEN and CDR2 is SYDVKM. The CDR3 DNA is TGTACCAGCAGTTCCCTGGGGGGAACCAATCAGCCCCAGCATTTT. This sequence encodes CTSSSLGGTNQPQHF.

In its sample, this clonotype was seen a few times. The rearrangement joins TRBV5-6 to TRBJ2-2, with no clear D. Germline V lookup: CDR1 SGHDT, CDR2 YYEEEE. The CDR3 consists of 12 residues. V was clipped by 4 bases and J by 5 bases, with 6 bases between them. The CDR3 nucleotides read TGTGCCAGCAGCATAGGGACCGGGGAGCTGTTTTTT. It encodes CASSIGTGELFF.

Comments on this clonotype: The CDR3 does not close with the conserved phenylalanine or tryptophan, likely indicating a read error. This chain uses TRBV11-2 with TRBJ2-4; D not resolved. The germline V gene has CDR1 SGHAT and CDR2 FQNNGV. V was clipped by 4 bases and J by 6 bases, with 13 bases between them. The CDR3 totals 14 residues. The CDR3 DNA follows: TGTGCCAGCAGCTCCCGACTTGGAGCAAACATTCAGTACTAC. It is translated as CASSSRLGANIQYY.